Given below is one TCR beta chain in context. This CDR3 has 15 residues. Trimming took 4 bases from V and 4 from J, leaving 17 bases between them. CDR1 and CDR2 from the germline V gene are SGHNT and YYREEE (reference sequence). This entry belongs to a study of PD-L1 blockade in urothelial cancer. TCRdb keeps only in-frame clones here, not all; method: immunoSEQ multiplex PCR. The top ten hold approximately 9.5% of the sample, which has 75,000 to 90,000 clones, roughly 82% seen once. The sequence derives from a man aged 70-80 years with urothelial cancer. The chain has TRBV5-4 and TRBJ1-2; the D gene is possibly TRBD1 (6 bases). Sequenced material: PBMCs, taken around atezolizumab (anti-PD-L1) treatment. CDR3 protein: CASSPGGGQIYGYTF. The CDR3, as DNA: TGTGCCAGCAGCCCCGGGGGGGGCCAGATCTATGGCTACACCTTC.